Following are 19 T cell receptor beta chains from one sample sequenced in a study of shared clonotypes between healthy human individuals. Using immunoSEQ multiplex PCR, the repertoire was profiled, and TCRdb retains in-frame clones only, with some absent. The sample includes over a million clones, 70% to 80% of them seen just once. Sequencing was done on a sample of memory CD4+ T cells from PBMCs. Subset denoted: CD45RA-negative fraction. These receptors were taken from a man between 18 and 29 years old in good health. Some clones in this sample may be carry-over from other donors' samples.

The chain couples TRBV6-6 to TRBJ1-1; TRBD1 might be the D (6 bases). Trimming pared 3 bases from V and 5 bases from J, leaving 13 bases between. The V gene's germline CDR1 is MNHNY and CDR2 SVGAGI (reference sequence). The CDR3 runs 14 residues. CDR3 amino acids: CASSYGQGPTEAFF. The CDR3 nucleotides are TGTGCCAGCAGTTATGGGCAGGGGCCAACTGAAGCTTTCTTT.

CDR3 DNA sequence: TGTGCCAGCAGCCGAACAACGAACACCGGGGAGCTGTTTTTT. Amino acid sequence: CASSRTTNTGELFF. The genes are TRBV11-2 and TRBJ2-2; D is ambiguous. V lost 5 bases, J lost 0 bases, and 7 bases lay in between. This CDR3 spans 14 amino acids. The V gene's germline CDR1 is SGHAT and CDR2 FQNNGV.

This clone appeared a few times. The rearrangement uses TRBV5-4 and TRBJ1-4; possible D gene TRBD1, 6 bases. The CDR3 spans 15 residues. Per the germline V gene, CDR1 is SGHNT and CDR2 is YYREEE (reference sequence). Trimming removed 3 bases at V and 3 bases at J, with 12 bases between. The CDR3 nucleotides read TGTGCCAGCAGCTCGTCAGGGGCGGCTAATGAAAAACTGTTTTTT. It codes for CASSSSGAANEKLFF.

The V and J genes are TRBV7-6 and TRBJ2-7, with D perhaps TRBD2 (6 bases). There are 14 residues in the CDR3. V lost 5 bases and J 0 bases, leaving 11 bases between the germline ends. Germline CDR1 SGHVS, CDR2 FNYEAQ. The CDR3 region is CASSPGLRSYEQYF. For the CDR3, the DNA is TGTGCCAGCAGCCCGGGACTCCGCTCCTACGAGCAGTACTTC.

This chain uses TRBV5-6 with TRBJ2-2, with D unresolved. This CDR3 contains 13 residues. V was trimmed by 4 bases and J by 7 bases, leaving 11 bases between them. CDR1 SGHDT and CDR2 YYEEEE come from the germline V gene. CDR3 nucleotide sequence: TGTGCCAGCAGCCCCGAAGCGAACGGGGAGCTGTTTTTT. Amino acids: CASSPEANGELFF. Supplemented by reference TRBV5-6 and TRBJ2-2, the full variable domain reads DAGVTQSPTHLIKTRGQQVTLRCSPKSGHDTVSWYQQALGQGPQFIFQYYEEEERQRGNFPDRFSGHQFPNYSSELNVNALLLGDSALYLCASSPEANGELFFGEGSRLTVL.

A word on this clone: Other nucleotide sequences in the sample specify the same CDR3. This chain uses TRBV5-1 with TRBJ2-7; possibly TRBD1 for D (6 bases). Germline loops: CDR1 SGHRS, CDR2 YFSETQ. With 0 bases removed from V and 1 base from J, the gap between germline ends came to 8 bases. This CDR3 has 14 amino acids. The CDR3 DNA sequence: TGCGCCAGCAGCTTGGCAGGGGCTTCCTACGAGCAGTACTTC. Amino acid sequence: CASSLAGASYEQYF.

J is TRBJ2-3 and V is TRBV27, with D unclear. There are 12 residues in the CDR3. V lost 5 bases and J lost 3, with 6 bases in between. From germline, CDR1 is MNHEY and CDR2 SMNVEV (reference sequence). In DNA, the CDR3 is TGTGCCAGCAGTGCCGGGACAGATACGCAGTATTTT. This codes for CASSAGTDTQYF.

The V call is TRBV4-1, the J call TRBJ1-2; 8 nucleotides align to TRBD1. CDR3 length equals 14 residues. V dropped 5 bases and J dropped 3; count of bases not matched to a gene: 5. Germline-derived CDR1 and CDR2 are MGHRA and YSYEKL. The CDR3, as DNA: TGCGCCAGCAGCAGACCGGACAGGGACTATGGCTACACCTTC. Its protein is CASSRPDRDYGYTF.

V is TRBV20-1 and J is TRBJ2-1, with no clear D. Germline CDR1 DFQATT, CDR2 SNEGSKA (reference sequence). The CDR3 contains 9 residues. V gave up 7 bases and J gave up 9 bases, with 7 bases separating them. The CDR3 DNA sequence: TGCAGTGTATCCCGTGAGCAGTTCTTC. It yields the protein CSVSREQFF.

Only one count was recorded for this clone. The chain joins TRBV5-6 to TRBJ1-4; 7 bases fit TRBD1. Germline CDR1 SGHDT, CDR2 YYEEEE. The CDR3 is 15 residues long. Losses at the gene ends were 5 bases for V and 5 bases for J; bases not matched to a gene: 9. Here the CDR3 reads CASRRTDRVNEKLFF. Here the CDR3 DNA reads TGTGCCAGCAGGCGGACAGACAGGGTGAATGAAAAACTGTTTTTT. Looking up the rest from reference TRBV5-6 and TRBJ1-4 gives the full variable domain: DAGVTQSPTHLIKTRGQQVTLRCSPKSGHDTVSWYQQALGQGPQFIFQYYEEEERQRGNFPDRFSGHQFPNYSSELNVNALLLGDSALYLCASRRTDRVNEKLFFGSGTQLSVL.

This sequence joins TRBV6-6 and TRBJ1-2; D is ambiguous. Looked up from germline, CDR1 is MNHNY and CDR2 is SVGAGI (reference sequence). Trimming pared 5 bases from V and 5 bases from J, leaving 12 bases between. The CDR3 is made up of 13 amino acids. The CDR3 sequence: CASSPRGLYGYTF. CDR3 bases: TGTGCCAGCAGTCCCCGAGGTCTTTATGGCTACACCTTC.

This clone has a single count. The V and J genes are TRBV4-1 and TRBJ2-2, with 8 bases fitting TRBD2. V lost 3 bases to trimming and J lost 12 bases; unmatched junction nucleotides: 9. Germline V CDR1 and CDR2: MGHRA, YSYEKL. The CDR3 extends over 14 amino acids. The CDR3 here is CASSHPAGDRQLFF. CDR3 DNA: TGCGCCAGCAGCCATCCAGCGGGGGACCGCCAGCTGTTTTTT.

This chain connects TRBV29-1 to TRBJ2-2, with 7 bases identical to TRBD2. Trimming took 5 bases from V and 4 from J; bases not matched to a gene: 7. Germline V gene lookup returns CDR1 SQVTM and CDR2 ANQGSEA. The CDR3 length is 14 residues. The CDR3 DNA follows: TGCAGCGTTACTCCGGGACTACCCACCGGGGAGCTGTTTTTT. Residues: CSVTPGLPTGELFF.

The chain couples TRBV2 to TRBJ1-1, with a tentative D call TRBD1 (5 bases). V lost 5 bases, J lost 10 bases, and 20 bases lay in between. This CDR3 has 14 amino acids. Germline V gene data show CDR1 as SNHLY and CDR2 as FYNNEI. The CDR3 DNA reads as TGTGCCAGCAGTTACGGGGACCCTCGGATCGGAGCTTTCTTT. Translating it yields CASSYGDPRIGAFF.

J is TRBJ2-7 and V is TRBV6-6; unclear D gene. Germline CDR1 is MNHNY and CDR2 is SVGAGI (reference sequence). The V and J ends lost 6 bases and 2 bases respectively, with 14 bases between them. This CDR3 is built from 14 residues. CDR3: CASSPGPLPYEQYF. CDR3 DNA: TGTGCCAGCAGCCCAGGACCTTTACCCTACGAGCAGTACTTC.

The V and J genes are TRBV15 and TRBJ2-5; 13 bases map to TRBD2. The CDR3 is 16 amino acids. Trimming removed 4 bases from V and 1 base from J; junction bases left unmatched: 3. Germline V gene sequence: CDR1 LNHNV, CDR2 YYDKDF (reference sequence). CDR3 residues: CATSTWTSGSQETQYF. The DNA of the CDR3 is TGTGCCACCAGCACGTGGACTAGCGGGAGCCAAGAGACCCAGTACTTC.

This clone was seen a few times. The chain recombines TRBV28 with TRBJ2-3; 11 bases are shared with TRBD1. The length of the CDR3 is 15 residues. From germline, CDR1 is MDHEN and CDR2 SYDVKM. Germline trimming cut 3 bases from V and 5 bases from J; bases unmatched to any gene: 4. The CDR3 protein is CASSLMGQGEDTQYF. For the CDR3, the DNA is TGTGCCAGCAGTTTGATGGGACAGGGGGAAGATACGCAGTATTTT.

The genes are TRBV27 and TRBJ2-1, with 12 bases aligning to TRBD1. The CDR3 length is 19 residues. V trimming: 5 bases; J trimming: 0 bases; junction bases outside the gene matches: 11. CDR1 and CDR2 (germline): MNHEY, SMNVEV (reference sequence). In DNA form, the CDR3 reads TGTGCCAGCAGTGGCGGGACAGGGGGCGAGGGCAGCTCCTACAATGAGCAGTTCTTC. It specifies CASSGGTGGEGSSYNEQFF.

This sequence joins TRBV7-8 and TRBJ2-3; D might be TRBD1 (6 bases). V dropped 6 bases and J dropped 3 bases, with 22 bases sitting between them. CDR3 size: 17 residues. Germline values: CDR1 SGHVS, CDR2 FQNEAQ. The CDR3 bases are TGTGCCAGCAGACAATTTTTGGACAGATCCCCGACAGATACGCAGTATTTT. The encoded protein is CASRQFLDRSPTDTQYF. Combining the CDR3 with reference TRBV7-8 and TRBJ2-3 gives the whole variable domain GAGVSQSPRYKVAKRGQDVALRCDPISGHVSLFWYQQALGQGPEFLTYFQNEAQLDKSGLPSDRFFAERPEGSVSTLKIQRTQQEDSAVYLCASRQFLDRSPTDTQYFGPGTRLTVL.